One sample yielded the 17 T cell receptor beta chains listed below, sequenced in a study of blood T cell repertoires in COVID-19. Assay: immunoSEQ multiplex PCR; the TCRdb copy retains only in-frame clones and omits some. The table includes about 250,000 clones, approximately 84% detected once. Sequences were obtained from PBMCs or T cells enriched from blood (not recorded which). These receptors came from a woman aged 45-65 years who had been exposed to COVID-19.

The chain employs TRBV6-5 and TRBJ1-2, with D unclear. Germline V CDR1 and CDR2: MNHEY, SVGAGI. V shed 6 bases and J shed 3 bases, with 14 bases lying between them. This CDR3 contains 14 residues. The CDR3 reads CASSPAPVDYGYTF. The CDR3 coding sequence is TGTGCCAGCAGCCCCGCGCCCGTTGACTATGGCTACACCTTC.

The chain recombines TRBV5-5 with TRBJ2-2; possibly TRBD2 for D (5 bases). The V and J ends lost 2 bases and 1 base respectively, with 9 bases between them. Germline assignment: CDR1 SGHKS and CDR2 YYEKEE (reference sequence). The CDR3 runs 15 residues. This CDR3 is CASSFAGLNTGELFF. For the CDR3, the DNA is TGTGCCAGCAGCTTTGCAGGACTGAACACCGGGGAGCTGTTTTTT.

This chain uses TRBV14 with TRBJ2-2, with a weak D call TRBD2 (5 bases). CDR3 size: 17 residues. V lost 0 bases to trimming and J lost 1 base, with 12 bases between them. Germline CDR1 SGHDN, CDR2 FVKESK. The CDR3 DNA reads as TGTGCCAGCAGCCAAGATTTGTACGGGGAGAACACCGGGGAGCTGTTTTTT. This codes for CASSQDLYGENTGELFF.

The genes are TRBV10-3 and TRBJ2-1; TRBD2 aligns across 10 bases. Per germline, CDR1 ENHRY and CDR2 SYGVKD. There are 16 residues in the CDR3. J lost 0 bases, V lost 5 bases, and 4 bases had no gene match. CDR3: CAISRLAGNSYNEQFF. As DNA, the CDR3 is TGTGCCATCAGTCGACTAGCGGGCAACTCCTACAATGAGCAGTTCTTC.

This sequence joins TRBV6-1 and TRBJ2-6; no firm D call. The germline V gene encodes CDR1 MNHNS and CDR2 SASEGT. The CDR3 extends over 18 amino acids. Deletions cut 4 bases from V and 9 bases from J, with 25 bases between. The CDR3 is CASSGKSLCTKSGNVLTF. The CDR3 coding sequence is TGTGCCAGCAGTGGGAAGAGCCTATGCACAAAGTCGGGCAACGTCCTGACTTTC.

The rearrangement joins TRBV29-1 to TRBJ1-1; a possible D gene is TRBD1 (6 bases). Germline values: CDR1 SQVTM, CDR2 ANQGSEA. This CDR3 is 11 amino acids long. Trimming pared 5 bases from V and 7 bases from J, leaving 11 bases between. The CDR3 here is CSVLDSLEAFF. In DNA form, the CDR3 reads TGCAGCGTTTTGGACAGTCTTGAAGCTTTCTTT.

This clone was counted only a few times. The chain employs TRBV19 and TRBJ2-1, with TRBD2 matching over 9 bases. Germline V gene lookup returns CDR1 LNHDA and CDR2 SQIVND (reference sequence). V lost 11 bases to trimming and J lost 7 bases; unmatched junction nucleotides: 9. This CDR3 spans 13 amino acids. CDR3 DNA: TGTGCCTCCGCGGGGGGGCCCGTAAATGAGCAGTTCTTC. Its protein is CASAGGPVNEQFF.

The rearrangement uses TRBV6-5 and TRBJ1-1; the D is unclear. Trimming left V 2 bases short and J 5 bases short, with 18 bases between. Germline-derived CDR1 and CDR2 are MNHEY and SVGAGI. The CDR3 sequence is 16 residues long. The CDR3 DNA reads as TGTGCCAGCAGTTACGGCCAGGATAAGATGGATACTGAAGCTTTCTTT. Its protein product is CASSYGQDKMDTEAFF.

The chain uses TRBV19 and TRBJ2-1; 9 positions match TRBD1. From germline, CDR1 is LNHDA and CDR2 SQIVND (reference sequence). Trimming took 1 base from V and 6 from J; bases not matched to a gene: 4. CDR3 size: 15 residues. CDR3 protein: CASSIGGTGRNEQFF. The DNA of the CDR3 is TGTGCCAGTAGTATAGGTGGGACAGGGCGCAATGAGCAGTTCTTC.

CDR3 coding DNA: TGTGCCAGTAGTATACAGGGCTATGGCTACACCTTC. Its translation: CASSIQGYGYTF. The rearrangement uses TRBV19 and TRBJ1-2; D perhaps matches TRBD1 (5 bases). V was pared by 2 bases and J by 4 bases, with 5 bases between. The germline CDR1 and CDR2 sequences are LNHDA and SQIVND (reference sequence). The CDR3 totals 12 residues.

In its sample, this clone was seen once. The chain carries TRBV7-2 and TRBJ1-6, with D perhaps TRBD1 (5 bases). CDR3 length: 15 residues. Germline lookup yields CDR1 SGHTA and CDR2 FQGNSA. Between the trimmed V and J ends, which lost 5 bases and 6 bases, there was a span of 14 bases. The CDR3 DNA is TGTGCCAGCAGCCCCGACAGATACTTTAATTCACCCCTCCACTTT. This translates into CASSPDRYFNSPLHF.

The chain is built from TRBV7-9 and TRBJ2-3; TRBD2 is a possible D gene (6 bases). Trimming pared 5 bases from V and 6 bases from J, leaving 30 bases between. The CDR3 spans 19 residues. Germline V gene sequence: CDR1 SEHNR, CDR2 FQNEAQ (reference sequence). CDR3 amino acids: CASSHKPGVPYRVLDTQYF. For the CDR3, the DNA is TGTGCCAGCAGCCATAAACCGGGGGTGCCATATCGGGTTTTGGATACGCAGTATTTT. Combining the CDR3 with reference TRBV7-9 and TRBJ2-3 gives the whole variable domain DTGVSQNPRHKITKRGQNVTFRCDPISEHNRLYWYRQTLGQGPEFLTYFQNEAQLEKSRLLSDRFSAERPKGSFSTLEIQRTEQGDSAMYLCASSHKPGVPYRVLDTQYFGPGTRLTVL.

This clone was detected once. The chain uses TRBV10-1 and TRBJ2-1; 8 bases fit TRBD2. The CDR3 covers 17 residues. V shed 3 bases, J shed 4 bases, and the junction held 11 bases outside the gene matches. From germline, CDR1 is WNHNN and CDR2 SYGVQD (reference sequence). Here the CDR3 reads CASSDYRSGGFYNEQFF. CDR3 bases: TGCGCCAGCAGTGATTACCGGAGCGGGGGCTTTTACAATGAGCAGTTCTTC.

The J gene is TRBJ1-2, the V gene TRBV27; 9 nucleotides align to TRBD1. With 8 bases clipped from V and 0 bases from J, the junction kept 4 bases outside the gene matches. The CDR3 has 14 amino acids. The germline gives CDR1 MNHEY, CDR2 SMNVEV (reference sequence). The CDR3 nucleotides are TGTGCCAGCGGGAACAGGGGGCCTAACTATGGCTACACCTTC. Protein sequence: CASGNRGPNYGYTF.

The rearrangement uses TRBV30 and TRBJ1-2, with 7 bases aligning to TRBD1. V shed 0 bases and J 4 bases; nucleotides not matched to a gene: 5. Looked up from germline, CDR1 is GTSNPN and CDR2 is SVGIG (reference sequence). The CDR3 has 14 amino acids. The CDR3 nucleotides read TGTGCCTGGAGTGTACGACAGGGCGGCTATGGCTACACCTTC. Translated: CAWSVRQGGYGYTF.

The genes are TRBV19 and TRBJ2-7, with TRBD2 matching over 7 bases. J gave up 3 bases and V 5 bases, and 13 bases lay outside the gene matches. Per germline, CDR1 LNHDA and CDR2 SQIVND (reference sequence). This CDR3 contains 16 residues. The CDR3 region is CASSGGSGGDYYEQYF. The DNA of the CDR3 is TGTGCCAGTAGTGGGGGTTCTGGCGGGGACTACTACGAGCAGTACTTC.

This chain's CDR3 is CASSLAQGSYNEQFF. The CDR3 bases are TGCGCCAGCAGCTTGGCCCAGGGCTCCTACAATGAGCAGTTCTTC. V usage is TRBV5-1 and J usage is TRBJ2-1; maybe TRBD1 (5 bases). The germline gives CDR1 SGHRS, CDR2 YFSETQ. The CDR3 length is 15 residues. Trimming took off 0 bases at V and 0 bases at J, with 7 bases between the two ends. Based on the CDR3 plus reference TRBV5-1 and TRBJ2-1, the full variable domain is KAGVTQTPRYLIKTRGQQVTLSCSPISGHRSVSWYQQTPGQGLQFLFEYFSETQRNKGNFPGRFSGRQFSNSRSEMNVSTLELGDSALYLCASSLAQGSYNEQFFGPGTRLTVL.